These T cell receptor beta chains were read from a single sample in a study of T-cell memory formation after mild COVID-19. TCRdb re-derived calls from the 5' RACE reads in MiXCR, one entry per CDR3 protein. The repertoire includes around 510,000 distinct CDR3 sequences, about 20% of them detected once, and 7% to 9% sits in the top ten. Material for sequencing was PBMCs or a T cell subset sorted from them (not recorded which). The source is an adult woman who had mild COVID-19 (a few samples of this study predate the infection). Cell type and time point are not known. Each CDR3 is given with its conserved first and last residue. Each record gives: V gene, clone size, J gene, D gene, CDR3 protein, CDR3 DNA. D genes are given only for firm matches. Size values are once, few and many counts, or a class for expanded clones, and some rows have none.

V: TRBV18
size: .
J: TRBJ2-7
D: .
CDR3: CASSPGRPYEQYF
DNA: TGTGCCAGCTCACCAGGGAGGCCTTACGAGCAGTACTTC

V: TRBV5-8
size: few
J: TRBJ1-2
D: TRBD1
CDR3: CASSATGTGGDGYTF
DNA: TGTGCCAGCAGCGCGACCGGGACAGGGGGTGATGGCTACACCTTC

V: TRBV24-1
size: .
J: TRBJ1-5
D: .
CDR3: CATGGAYSNQPQHF
DNA: TGTGCCACCGGGGGTGCTTATAGCAATCAGCCCCAGCATTTT

V: TRBV5-1
size: .
J: TRBJ2-5
D: .
CDR3: CASMTGTGKETQYF
DNA: TGCGCCAGCATGACCGGGACTGGCAAAGAGACCCAGTACTTC

V: TRBV12-3/TRBV12-4
size: .
J: TRBJ1-1
D: .
CDR3: CASSSLRAGETEAFF
DNA: TGTGCCAGCAGTTCCCTTCGGGCAGGGGAGACTGAAGCTTTCTTT

V: TRBV5-1
size: .
J: TRBJ2-2
D: .
CDR3: CATSREDTGELFF
DNA: TGCGCCACCTCGAGGGAAGACACCGGGGAGCTGTTTTTT

V: TRBV5-8
size: .
J: TRBJ1-1
D: .
CDR3: CAGSPGGTEAFF
DNA: TGTGCCGGCAGCCCGGGGGGGACTGAAGCTTTCTTT

V: TRBV29-1
size: few
J: TRBJ1-2
D: .
CDR3: CSVGPQRPQTIYGYTF
DNA: TGCAGCGTTGGCCCGCAGAGACCGCAGACAATCTATGGCTACACCTTC

V: TRBV29-1
size: few
J: TRBJ1-2
D: .
CDR3: CSVRTVGYGYTF
DNA: TGCAGCGTTAGGACAGTCGGCTATGGCTACACCTTC

V: TRBV24-1
size: .
J: TRBJ2-1
D: .
CDR3: CATSSSHRDSNEQFF
DNA: TGTGCCACCAGTTCTTCTCACCGGGACTCCAATGAGCAGTTCTTC

V: TRBV5-6
size: .
J: TRBJ1-2
D: TRBD1
CDR3: CASSPGGAGYTF
DNA: TGTGCCAGCTCTCCAGGGGGGGCTGGCTACACCTTC

V: TRBV12-3/TRBV12-4
size: .
J: TRBJ2-3
D: .
CDR3: CASSLGASEPESTDTQYF
DNA: TGTGCCAGCAGTTTGGGGGCTTCCGAGCCGGAAAGCACAGATACGCAGTATTTT

V: TRBV18
size: few
J: TRBJ1-2
D: .
CDR3: CASSPTERYGYTF
DNA: TGTGCCAGCTCACCGACGGAACGCTATGGCTACACCTTC

V: TRBV6-5
size: few
J: TRBJ1-3
D: .
CDR3: CASSYSPAGNTIYF
DNA: TGTGCCAGCAGTTACTCGCCAGCTGGAAACACCATATATTTT

V: TRBV7-9
size: .
J: TRBJ2-2
D: TRBD2
CDR3: CASSFLAGGPNTGELFF
DNA: TGTGCCAGCAGCTTCTTAGCGGGAGGCCCAAACACCGGGGAGCTGTTTTTT

V: TRBV7-2
size: few
J: TRBJ2-7
D: TRBD1
CDR3: CASGAGQGAWEQYF
DNA: TGTGCCAGCGGGGCCGGACAGGGGGCTTGGGAGCAGTACTTC

V: TRBV6-5
size: .
J: TRBJ1-1
D: .
CDR3: CASSSPGSANTEAFF
DNA: TGTGCCAGCAGTTCCCCTGGTTCGGCGAACACTGAAGCTTTCTTT

V: TRBV5-5
size: many
J: TRBJ2-5
D: .
CDR3: CASSLAFRQETQYF
DNA: TGTGCCAGCAGCTTGGCTTTCCGCCAAGAGACCCAGTACTTC

V: TRBV21-1
size: .
J: TRBJ2-5
D: .
CDR3: CASSKDGGVAGKRRETQYF
DNA: TGTGCCAGCAGCAAAGATGGTGGGGTGGCAGGGAAGAGGAGAGAGACCCAGTACTTC

V: TRBV6-6
size: once
J: TRBJ2-1
D: .
CDR3: CASTGPADEQFF
DNA: TGTGCCAGCACCGGACCCGCGGATGAGCAGTTCTTC